This T cell receptor (beta chain) was observed in a study of identifying expanded T cells in peripheral blood. Germline CDR1 reads LGHNA; CDR2 reads YSLEER. V lost 3 bases and J lost 0, with 9 bases in between. This CDR3 contains 15 residues. Details on this clone: Its antigen remains unknown.

Points from the study as a whole: Differentially abundant clones: roughly 1.2 between replicates, 16.4 at about two weeks, 19 to 20 at four. Approximately two-week clone count variance significantly increased as total template count grew.

No infections or other immune events were documented during collection. The protocol was immunoSEQ multiplex PCR, while the TCRdb copy is restricted to in-frame clones and leaves out a portion. Of around 94,000 clones listed, approximately 88% are singletons. The rearrangement uses TRBV4-3 and TRBJ1-5; D might be TRBD1 (6 bases). The receptor was isolated from a person aged 18-70 years in good health. Specimen: blood. The CDR3 nucleotides read TGCGCCAGCAGCCAGGGACATAATAGCAATCAGCCCCAGCATTTT. Amino acids: CASSQGHNSNQPQHF.